These 20 T cell receptor beta chains were all obtained from the same sample, sequenced in a study of blood T cell repertoires in COVID-19. The repertoire was sequenced with immunoSEQ multiplex PCR; TCRdb's copy has only in-frame clones and lacks some. Here the sample spans tens of thousands of clones, 80% to 95% being singletons. The specimen was peripheral blood. These receptors all stem from a human donor in a cohort sampled during active COVID-19.

The CDR3 bases are TGTGCCAGCAGTTTACCCGCGGACAGGGGGCGTCATTCACCCCTCCACTTT. Its translation is CASSLPADRGRHSPLHF. The chain employs TRBV27 and TRBJ1-6; 11 bases align to TRBD1. The CDR3 contains 17 residues. J lost 8 bases, V lost 2 bases, and 8 bases had no gene match. Looked up from germline, CDR1 is MNHEY and CDR2 is SMNVEV (reference sequence).

The CDR3 nucleotides are TGCGCCAGCAGCAACGGGGGGACCACAGATACGCAGTATTTT. Translated: CASSNGGTTDTQYF. This chain uses TRBV5-1 with TRBJ2-3; TRBD2 matches 7 bases. CDR3 length: 14 residues. Per the germline V gene, CDR1 is SGHRS and CDR2 is YFSETQ. J was trimmed by 2 bases and V by 4 bases; bases with no gene match: 4.

V gene TRBV4-1 combines with J gene TRBJ1-1, with a weak D call TRBD1 (5 bases). Trimming stripped 6 bases from V and 3 bases from J, with 11 bases between. Germline assignment: CDR1 MGHRA and CDR2 YSYEKL. There are 13 residues in the CDR3. DNA of the CDR3: TGCGCCAGCAGTCGGGGGGTGGACACTGAAGCTTTCTTT. Protein product: CASSRGVDTEAFF.

V gene TRBV11-2 combines with J gene TRBJ2-1, with 15 bases matching TRBD2. This CDR3 has 16 residues. Germline V CDR1 and CDR2: SGHAT, FQNNGV. Losses at the gene ends were 1 base for V and 6 bases for J; bases not matched to a gene: 1. For the CDR3, the DNA is TGTGCCAGCAGCTTAGCGGGACTAGCGGGAGGCAATGAGCAGTTCTTC. Translated, it gives CASSLAGLAGGNEQFF.

V usage is TRBV9 and J usage is TRBJ1-2; possible D gene TRBD1, 5 bases. The length of the CDR3 is 13 residues. Germline V gene sequence: CDR1 SGDLS, CDR2 YYNGEE. Deletions cut 3 bases from V and 8 bases from J, with 14 bases between. CDR3 sequence (DNA): TGTGCCAGCAGCGAGACCTTAGGGGCCGGCTACACCTTC. It yields the protein CASSETLGAGYTF.

V and J are TRBV7-2 and TRBJ2-3; the D is unclear. Between the trimmed V and J ends, which lost 1 base and 0 bases, there was a span of 8 bases. Germline V gives CDR1 SGHTA, CDR2 FQGNSA. CDR3 length: 15 amino acids. Written as DNA, the CDR3 is TGTGCCAGCAGCTTAGTGGTTAGTAGCACAGATACGCAGTATTTT. Its translation: CASSLVVSSTDTQYF.

The rearrangement links TRBV9 to TRBJ1-2, with D possibly matching TRBD1 (5 bases). V lost 3 bases to trimming and J lost 4 bases, with 16 bases between them. This CDR3 has 15 residues. Germline V gives CDR1 SGDLS, CDR2 YYNGEE. This chain's CDR3 is CASSATDSQLYGYTF. The CDR3 DNA is TGTGCCAGCAGCGCCACTGACAGCCAGCTCTATGGCTACACCTTC. The variable domain in full, with the rest retrieved from reference TRBV9 and TRBJ1-2, is DSGVTQTPKHLITATGQRVTLRCSPRSGDLSVYWYQQSLDQGLQFLIQYYNGEERAKGNILERFSAQQFPDLHSELNLSSLELGDSALYFCASSATDSQLYGYTFGSGTRLTVV.

The V and J genes are TRBV28 and TRBJ2-3; a possible D gene is TRBD1 (5 bases). CDR1 MDHEN and CDR2 SYDVKM come from the germline V gene. The CDR3 is 15 residues long. Trimming shortened V by 4 bases and J by 2 bases, and 13 bases separated the two germline ends. The CDR3 sequence is CASSSPGWATDTQYF. Written as DNA, the CDR3 is TGTGCCAGCAGTTCGCCAGGGTGGGCCACAGATACGCAGTATTTT.

V is TRBV5-6 and J is TRBJ2-1; TRBD1 matches 10 bases. CDR3 length equals 15 residues. Germline trimming cut 5 bases from V and 4 bases from J; bases unmatched to any gene: 6. Germline V gene sequence: CDR1 SGHDT, CDR2 YYEEEE. The CDR3 here is CASSSEGQGYNEQFF. The CDR3 nucleotides are TGTGCCAGCAGTTCTGAGGGACAGGGGTACAATGAGCAGTTCTTC.

The V gene is TRBV18, the J gene TRBJ1-1, with 9 nucleotides matching TRBD1. Germline V gives CDR1 KGHSH, CDR2 LQKENI. The length of the CDR3 is 16 residues. V shed 3 bases and J 11 bases; nucleotides not matched to a gene: 16. The CDR3 loop reads CASSPGQGMNLVEAFF. The DNA of the CDR3 is TGTGCCAGCTCACCGGGACAGGGTATGAACTTGGTCGAGGCTTTCTTT.

The CDR3 spells CASSRPGGGYGYTF. The CDR3 nucleotides read TGTGCCAGCAGCAGGCCAGGGGGCGGGTATGGCTACACCTTC. This chain links TRBV7-2 with TRBJ1-2; 8 nucleotides match TRBD1. J lost 5 bases, V lost 5 bases, and 7 bases had no gene match. Germline values: CDR1 SGHTA, CDR2 FQGNSA. CDR3 length: 14 residues. The complete variable domain, with remaining parts taken from reference TRBV7-2 and TRBJ1-2, reads GAGVSQSPSNKVTEKGKDVELRCDPISGHTALYWYRQSLGQGLEFLIYFQGNSAPDKSGLPSDRFSAERTGGSVSTLTIQRTQQEDSAVYLCASSRPGGGYGYTFGSGTRLTVV.

This sequence joins TRBV7-3 and TRBJ2-1; TRBD2 aligns across 9 bases. Germline CDR1 SGHTA, CDR2 FQGTGA. V gave up 5 bases and J gave up 1 base; unmatched junction bases: 3. The CDR3 covers 15 residues. The CDR3 loop is CASSPTSGSYNEQFF. CDR3 in DNA: TGTGCCAGCAGCCCGACTAGCGGTTCCTACAATGAGCAGTTCTTC.

J is TRBJ2-2 and V is TRBV7-3; D is undetermined. CDR1 SGHTA and CDR2 FQGTGA come from the germline V gene. The CDR3 contains 13 residues. V shed 5 bases and J shed 8 bases, with 12 bases lying between them. CDR3 nucleotides: TGTGCCAGCAGCCCCAAGTCAGTGGGGGAGCTGTTTTTT. Encoded protein: CASSPKSVGELFF.

In its sample, this clone was seen once. The chain recombines TRBV19 with TRBJ2-6; TRBD1 matches at 11 bases. V trimming: 6 bases; J trimming: 2 bases; junction bases outside the gene matches: 6. In germline, CDR1 is LNHDA, CDR2 SQIVND (reference sequence). The CDR3 spans 17 residues. CDR3 amino acids: CASSRGGQGAGANVLTF. The CDR3 nucleotides are TGTGCCAGTAGCCGAGGGGGACAGGGGGCTGGGGCCAACGTCCTGACTTTC.

This chain links TRBV4-3 with TRBJ2-3; tentatively, D is TRBD2 (6 bases). V gave up 3 bases and J gave up 0 bases, with 10 bases separating them. This CDR3 region has 15 residues. The germline CDR1 and CDR2 sequences are LGHNA and YSLEER. CDR3 bases: TGCGCCAGCAGCCAGGGAGGCAGCAGCACAGATACGCAGTATTTT. This gives the protein CASSQGGSSTDTQYF.

This clone was counted once. The chain has TRBV7-3 and TRBJ2-5; 7 positions agree with TRBD2. Germline V CDR1 and CDR2: SGHTA, FQGTGA. The length of the CDR3 is 18 residues. V lost 4 bases and J lost 2; bases outside the gene matches: 16. The CDR3 loop is CASSWSSGPRGRQETQYF. CDR3 DNA sequence: TGTGCCAGCAGCTGGAGTAGCGGGCCACGCGGACGGCAAGAGACCCAGTACTTC. Full variable domain (missing parts from reference TRBV7-3 and TRBJ2-5): GAGVSQTPSNKVTEKGKYVELRCDPISGHTALYWYRQSLGQGPEFLIYFQGTGAADDSGLPNDRFFAVRPEGSVSTLKIQRTERGDSAVYLCASSWSSGPRGRQETQYFGPGTRLLVL.

This chain connects TRBV14 to TRBJ2-3; a possible D gene is TRBD2 (6 bases). V was cut by 2 bases and J by 1 base, with 13 bases left in between. The CDR3 consists of 16 residues. CDR1 and CDR2 from the germline V gene are SGHDN and FVKESK. CDR3 bases: TGTGCCAGCAGCCAACACGTGGGGGGTCGCACAGATACGCAGTATTTT. Its protein product is CASSQHVGGRTDTQYF.

The chain links TRBV24-1 to TRBJ2-7; tentatively, D is TRBD2 (6 bases). Trimming took off 4 bases at V and 3 bases at J, with 15 bases between the two ends. CDR3 length: 15 residues. CDR1 KGHDR and CDR2 SFDVKD come from the germline V gene. The CDR3, as DNA: TGTGCCACCAGTGACCGGGACTGGACTTTCTACGAGCAGTACTTC. Translation gives CATSDRDWTFYEQYF.

The rearrangement joins TRBV13 to TRBJ2-7, with a tentative D call TRBD1 (5 bases). V lost 5 bases to trimming and J lost 4 bases, with 15 bases between them. The CDR3 covers 14 residues. CDR1 and CDR2 (germline): PRHDT, FYEKMQ (reference sequence). The CDR3 nucleotides read TGTGCCAGCAGCCCCCAGGCAGGGTCATACGAGCAGTACTTC. Protein: CASSPQAGSYEQYF.

This rearrangement joins TRBV3-1 (or the pseudogene TRBV3-2) to TRBJ2-3; a possible D gene is TRBD2 (6 bases). Germline lookup yields CDR1 LGHDT and CDR2 YNNKEL (reference sequence). V was trimmed by 4 bases and J by 2 bases, leaving 10 bases between them. The CDR3 has 14 amino acids. CDR3 sequence: CASSPGEFTDTQYF. The CDR3, as DNA: TGTGCCAGCAGCCCGGGGGAGTTCACAGATACGCAGTATTTT.